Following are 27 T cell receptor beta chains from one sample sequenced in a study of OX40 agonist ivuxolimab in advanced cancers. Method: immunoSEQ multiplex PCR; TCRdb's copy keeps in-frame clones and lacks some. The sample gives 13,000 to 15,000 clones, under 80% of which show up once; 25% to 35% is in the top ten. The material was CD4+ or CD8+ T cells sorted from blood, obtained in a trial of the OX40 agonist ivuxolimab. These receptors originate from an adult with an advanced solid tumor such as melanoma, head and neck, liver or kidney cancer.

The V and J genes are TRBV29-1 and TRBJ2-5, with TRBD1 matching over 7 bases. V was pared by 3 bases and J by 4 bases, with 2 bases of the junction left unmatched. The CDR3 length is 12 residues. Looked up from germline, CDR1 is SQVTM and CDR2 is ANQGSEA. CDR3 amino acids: CSVDPGGETQYF. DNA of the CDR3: TGCAGCGTTGACCCAGGGGGAGAGACCCAGTACTTC.

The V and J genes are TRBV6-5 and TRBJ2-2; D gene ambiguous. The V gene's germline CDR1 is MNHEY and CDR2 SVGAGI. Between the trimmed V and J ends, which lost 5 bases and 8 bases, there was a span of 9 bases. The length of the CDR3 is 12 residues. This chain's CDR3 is CASSPGSGELFF. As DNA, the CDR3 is TGTGCCAGCAGTCCCGGTTCAGGGGAGCTGTTTTTT.

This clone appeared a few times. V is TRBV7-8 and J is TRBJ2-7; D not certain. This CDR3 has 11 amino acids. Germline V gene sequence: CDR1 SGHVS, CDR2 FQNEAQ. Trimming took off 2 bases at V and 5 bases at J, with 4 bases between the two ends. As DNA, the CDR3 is TGTGCCAGCAGCTTAAGCCACGAGCAGTACTTC. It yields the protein CASSLSHEQYF.

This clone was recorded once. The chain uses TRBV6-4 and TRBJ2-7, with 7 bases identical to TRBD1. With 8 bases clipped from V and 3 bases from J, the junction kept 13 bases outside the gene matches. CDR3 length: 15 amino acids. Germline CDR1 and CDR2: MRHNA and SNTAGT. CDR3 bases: TGTGCCAGCGCGCCGATGGGGGACAGTTTCTACGAGCAGTACTTC. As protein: CASAPMGDSFYEQYF.

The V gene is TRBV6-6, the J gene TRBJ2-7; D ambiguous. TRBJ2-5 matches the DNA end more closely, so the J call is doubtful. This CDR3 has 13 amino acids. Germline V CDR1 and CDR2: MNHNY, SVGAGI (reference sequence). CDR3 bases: TGTGCCAGCAGTTTTGTCAGGCAAGAGACCCAGTACTTC. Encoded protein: CASSFVRQETQYF.

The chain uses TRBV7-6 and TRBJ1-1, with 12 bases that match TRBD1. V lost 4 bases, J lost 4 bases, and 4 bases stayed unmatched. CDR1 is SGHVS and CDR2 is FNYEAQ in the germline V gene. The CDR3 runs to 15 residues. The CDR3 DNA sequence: TGTGCCAGCAGCTCGGGACAGGGGGCTGGCACTGAAGCTTTCTTT. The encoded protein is CASSSGQGAGTEAFF.

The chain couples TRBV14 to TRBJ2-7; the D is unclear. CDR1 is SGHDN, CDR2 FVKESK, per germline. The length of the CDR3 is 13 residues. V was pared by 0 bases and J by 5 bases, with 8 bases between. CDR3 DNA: TGTGCCAGCAGCCAAGAACGATACGACGAGCAGTACTTC. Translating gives CASSQERYDEQYF.

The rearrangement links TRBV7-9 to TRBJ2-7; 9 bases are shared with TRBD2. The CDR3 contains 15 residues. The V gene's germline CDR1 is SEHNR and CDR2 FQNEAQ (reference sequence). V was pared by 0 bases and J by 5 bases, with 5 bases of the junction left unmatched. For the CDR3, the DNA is TGTGCCAGCAGCTTAGCGGGACTAGCTTCCCACGAGCAGTACTTC. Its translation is CASSLAGLASHEQYF. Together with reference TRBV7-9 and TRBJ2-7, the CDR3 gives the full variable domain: DTGVSQNPRHKITKRGQNVTFRCDPISEHNRLYWYRQTLGQGPEFLTYFQNEAQLEKSRLLSDRFSAERPKGSFSTLEIQRTEQGDSAMYLCASSLAGLASHEQYFGPGTRLTVT.

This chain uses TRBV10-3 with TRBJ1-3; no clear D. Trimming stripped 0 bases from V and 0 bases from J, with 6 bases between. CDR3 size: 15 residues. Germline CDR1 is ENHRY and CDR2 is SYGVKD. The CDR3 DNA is TGTGCCATCAGTGAGTCGTTGGACTCTGGAAACACCATATATTTT. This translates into CAISESLDSGNTIYF.

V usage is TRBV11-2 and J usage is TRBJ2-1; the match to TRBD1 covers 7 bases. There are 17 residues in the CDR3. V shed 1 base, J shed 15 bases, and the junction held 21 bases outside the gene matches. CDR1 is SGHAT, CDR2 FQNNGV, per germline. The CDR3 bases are TGTGCCAGCAGCTTAGGACGTCATGGGGGACAGATCGTCTTTCGGTTCTTC. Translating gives CASSLGRHGGQIVFRFF.

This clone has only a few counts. CDR3: CASSDSDNNEQFF. CDR3 sequence (DNA): TGTGCCAGCAGTGACTCGGACAACAATGAGCAGTTCTTC. The gene calls are TRBV6-4 and TRBJ2-1; weak D call: TRBD1 (5 bases). CDR3 size: 13 residues. The germline CDR1 and CDR2 sequences are MRHNA and SNTAGT. V gave up 0 bases and J gave up 5 bases, with 5 bases separating them.

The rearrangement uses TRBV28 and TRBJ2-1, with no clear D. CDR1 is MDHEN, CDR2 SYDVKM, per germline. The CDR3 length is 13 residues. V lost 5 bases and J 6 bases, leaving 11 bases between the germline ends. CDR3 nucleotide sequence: TGTGCCAGCAGTCCCGAGCTGGTCAATGAGCAGTTCTTC. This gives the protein CASSPELVNEQFF.

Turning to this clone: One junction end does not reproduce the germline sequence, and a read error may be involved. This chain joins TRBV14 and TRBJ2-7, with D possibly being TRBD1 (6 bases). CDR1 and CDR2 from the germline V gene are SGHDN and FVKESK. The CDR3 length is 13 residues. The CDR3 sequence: CASRQQGTYEQYF. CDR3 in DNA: TGTGCCAGCCGCCAACAGGGAACCTACGAGCAGTACTTC. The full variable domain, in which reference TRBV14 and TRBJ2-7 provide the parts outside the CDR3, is EAGVTQFPSHSVIEKGQTVTLRCDPISGHDNLYWYRRVMGKEIKFLLHFVKESKQDESGMPNNRFLAERTGGTYSTLKVQPAELEDSGVYFCASRQQGTYEQYFGPGTRLTVT.

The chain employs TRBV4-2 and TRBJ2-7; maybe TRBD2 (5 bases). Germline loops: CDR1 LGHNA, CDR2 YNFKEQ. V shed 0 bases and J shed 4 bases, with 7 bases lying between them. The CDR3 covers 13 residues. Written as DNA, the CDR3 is TGTGCCAGCAGCCAAGATCGGGGATACGAGCAGTACTTC. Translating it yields CASSQDRGYEQYF.

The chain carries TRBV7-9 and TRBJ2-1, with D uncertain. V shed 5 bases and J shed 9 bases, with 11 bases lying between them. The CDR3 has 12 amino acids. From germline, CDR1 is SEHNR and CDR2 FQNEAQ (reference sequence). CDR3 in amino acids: CASSLSSGEQFF. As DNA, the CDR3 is TGTGCCAGCAGCCTCTCTAGTGGTGAGCAGTTCTTC. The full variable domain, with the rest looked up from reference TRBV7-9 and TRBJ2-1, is DTGVSQNPRHKITKRGQNVTFRCDPISEHNRLYWYRQTLGQGPEFLTYFQNEAQLEKSRLLSDRFSAERPKGSFSTLEIQRTEQGDSAMYLCASSLSSGEQFFGPGTRLTVL.

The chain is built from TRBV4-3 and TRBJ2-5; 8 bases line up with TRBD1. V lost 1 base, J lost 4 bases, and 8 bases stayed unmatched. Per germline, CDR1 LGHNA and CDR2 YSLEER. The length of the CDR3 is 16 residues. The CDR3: CASSQGFQGARETQYF. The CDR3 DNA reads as TGCGCCAGCAGCCAAGGATTTCAGGGGGCCAGAGAGACCCAGTACTTC.

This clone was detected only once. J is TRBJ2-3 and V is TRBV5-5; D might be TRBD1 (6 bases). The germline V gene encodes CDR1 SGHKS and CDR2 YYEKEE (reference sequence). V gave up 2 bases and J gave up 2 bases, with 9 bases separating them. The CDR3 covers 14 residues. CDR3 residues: CASSFDRSTDTQYF. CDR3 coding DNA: TGTGCCAGCAGCTTCGACAGGTCCACAGATACGCAGTATTTT.

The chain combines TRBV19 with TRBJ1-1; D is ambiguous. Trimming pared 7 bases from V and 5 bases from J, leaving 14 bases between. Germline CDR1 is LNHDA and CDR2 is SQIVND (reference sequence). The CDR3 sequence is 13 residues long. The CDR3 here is CASTGRLGTEAFF. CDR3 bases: TGTGCCAGTACCGGACGTTTAGGGACTGAAGCTTTCTTT.

CDR3 protein: CASSPEGRPSYEQYF. The CDR3 DNA follows: TGTGCCAGTAGTCCCGAGGGGAGACCGTCGTACGAGCAGTACTTC. V gene TRBV19 combines with J gene TRBJ2-7, with D possibly being TRBD1 or TRBD2 (5 bases each). This CDR3 contains 15 residues. Trimming removed 5 bases at V and 4 bases at J, with 18 bases between. Germline V CDR1 and CDR2: LNHDA, SQIVND (reference sequence).

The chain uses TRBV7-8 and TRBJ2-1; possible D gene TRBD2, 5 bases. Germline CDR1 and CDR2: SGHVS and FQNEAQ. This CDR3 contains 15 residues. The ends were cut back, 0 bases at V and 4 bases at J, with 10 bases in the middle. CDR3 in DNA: TGTGCCAGCAGCTTAGCGCGGGCGGATTACAATGAGCAGTTCTTC. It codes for CASSLARADYNEQFF. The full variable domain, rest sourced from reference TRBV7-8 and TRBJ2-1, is GAGVSQSPRYKVAKRGQDVALRCDPISGHVSLFWYQQALGQGPEFLTYFQNEAQLDKSGLPSDRFFAERPEGSVSTLKIQRTQQEDSAVYLCASSLARADYNEQFFGPGTRLTVL.

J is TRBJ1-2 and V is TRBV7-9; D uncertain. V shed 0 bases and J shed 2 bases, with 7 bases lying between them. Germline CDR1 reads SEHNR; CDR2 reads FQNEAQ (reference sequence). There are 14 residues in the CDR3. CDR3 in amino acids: CASSLAPGNYGYTF. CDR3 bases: TGTGCCAGCAGCTTAGCGCCCGGGAACTATGGCTACACCTTC. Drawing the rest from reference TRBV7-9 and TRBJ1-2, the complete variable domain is DTGVSQNPRHKITKRGQNVTFRCDPISEHNRLYWYRQTLGQGPEFLTYFQNEAQLEKSRLLSDRFSAERPKGSFSTLEIQRTEQGDSAMYLCASSLAPGNYGYTFGSGTRLTVV.

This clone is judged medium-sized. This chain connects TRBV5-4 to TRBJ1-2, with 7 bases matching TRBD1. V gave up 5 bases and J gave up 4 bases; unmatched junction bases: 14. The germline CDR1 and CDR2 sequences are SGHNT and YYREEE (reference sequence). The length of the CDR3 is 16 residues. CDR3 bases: TGTGCCAGCAGTCCATCCCCTAAAGACAGGGTCTATGGCTACACCTTC. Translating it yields CASSPSPKDRVYGYTF.

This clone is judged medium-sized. The CDR3 region is CASSLPRQEAQYF. CDR3 DNA sequence: TGTGCCAGCAGCTTACCCCGACAGGAAGCGCAGTACTTC. The chain is built from TRBV7-2 and TRBJ2-7, with D perhaps matching TRBD1 (6 bases). V lost 2 bases to trimming and J lost 9 bases, with 14 bases between them. Germline CDR1 reads SGHTA; CDR2 reads FQGNSA. CDR3 length: 13 residues.

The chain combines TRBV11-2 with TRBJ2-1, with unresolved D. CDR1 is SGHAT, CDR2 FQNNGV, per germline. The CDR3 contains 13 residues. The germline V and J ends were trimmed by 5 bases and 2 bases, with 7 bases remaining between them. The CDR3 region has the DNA TGTGCCAGCAGCCCTCGCACCTACAATGAGCAGTTCTTC. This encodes CASSPRTYNEQFF.

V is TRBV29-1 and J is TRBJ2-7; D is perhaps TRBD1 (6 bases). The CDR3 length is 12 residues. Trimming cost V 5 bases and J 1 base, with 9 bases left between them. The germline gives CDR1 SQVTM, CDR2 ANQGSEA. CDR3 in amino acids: CSVNDRSYEQYF. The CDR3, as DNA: TGCAGCGTTAACGACAGGTCCTACGAGCAGTACTTC.

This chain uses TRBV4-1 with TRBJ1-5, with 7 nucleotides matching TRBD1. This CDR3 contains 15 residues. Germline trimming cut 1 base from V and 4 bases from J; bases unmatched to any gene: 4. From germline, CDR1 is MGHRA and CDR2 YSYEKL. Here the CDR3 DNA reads TGCGCCAGCAGCCAAGCCCGGACAGGAAATCAGCCCCAGCATTTT. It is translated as CASSQARTGNQPQHF.

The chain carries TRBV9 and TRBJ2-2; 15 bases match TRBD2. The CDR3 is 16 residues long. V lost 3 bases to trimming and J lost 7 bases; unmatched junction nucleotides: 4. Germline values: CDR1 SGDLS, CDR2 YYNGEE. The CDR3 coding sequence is TGTGCCAGCAGCGCGGGACTAGCGGGAGGTTTCGGGGAGCTGTTTTTT. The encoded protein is CASSAGLAGGFGELFF.